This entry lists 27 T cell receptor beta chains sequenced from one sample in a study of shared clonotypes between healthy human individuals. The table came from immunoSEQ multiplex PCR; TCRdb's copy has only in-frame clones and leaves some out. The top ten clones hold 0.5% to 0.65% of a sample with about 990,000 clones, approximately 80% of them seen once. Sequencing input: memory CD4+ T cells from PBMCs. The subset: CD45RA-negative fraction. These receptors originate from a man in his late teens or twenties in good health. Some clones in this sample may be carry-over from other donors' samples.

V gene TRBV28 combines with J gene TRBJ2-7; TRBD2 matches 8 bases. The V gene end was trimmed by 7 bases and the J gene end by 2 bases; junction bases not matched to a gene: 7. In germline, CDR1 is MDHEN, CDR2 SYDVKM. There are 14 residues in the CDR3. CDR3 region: CASIGGRNTYEQYF. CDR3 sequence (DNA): TGTGCCAGCATCGGCGGGAGGAATACCTACGAGCAGTACTTC.

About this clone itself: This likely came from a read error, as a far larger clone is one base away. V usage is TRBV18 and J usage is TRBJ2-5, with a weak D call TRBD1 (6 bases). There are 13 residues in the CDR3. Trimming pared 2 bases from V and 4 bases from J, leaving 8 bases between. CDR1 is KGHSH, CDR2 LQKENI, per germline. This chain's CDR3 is CASSPGQPETQYF. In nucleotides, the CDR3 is TGTGCCAGCTCACCAGGACAGCCAGAGACCCAGTACTTC.

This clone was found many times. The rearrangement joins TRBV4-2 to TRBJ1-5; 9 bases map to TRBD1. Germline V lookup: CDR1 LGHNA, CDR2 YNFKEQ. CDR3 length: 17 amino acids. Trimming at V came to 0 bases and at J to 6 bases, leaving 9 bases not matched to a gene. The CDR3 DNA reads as TGTGCCAGCAGCCAAGACTTCTTAGGACAGGGGATTCAGCCCCAGCATTTT. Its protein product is CASSQDFLGQGIQPQHF.

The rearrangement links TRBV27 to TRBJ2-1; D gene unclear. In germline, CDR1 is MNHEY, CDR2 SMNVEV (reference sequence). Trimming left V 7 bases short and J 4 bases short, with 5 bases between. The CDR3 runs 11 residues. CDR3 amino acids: CASTRYNEQFF. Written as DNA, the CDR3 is TGTGCCAGCACTAGATACAATGAGCAGTTCTTC.

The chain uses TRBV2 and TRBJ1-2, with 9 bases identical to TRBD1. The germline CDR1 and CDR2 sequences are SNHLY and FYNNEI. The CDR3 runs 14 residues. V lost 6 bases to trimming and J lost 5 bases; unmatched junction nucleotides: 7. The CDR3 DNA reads TGTGCCAGCAGGCCCCGGACAGGGGAATATGGCTACACCTTC. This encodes CASRPRTGEYGYTF.

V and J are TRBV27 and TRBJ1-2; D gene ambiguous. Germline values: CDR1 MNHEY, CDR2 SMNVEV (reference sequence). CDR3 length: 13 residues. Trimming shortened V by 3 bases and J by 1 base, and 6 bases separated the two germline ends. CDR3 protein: CASSFSLNYGYTF. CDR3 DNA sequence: TGTGCCAGCAGTTTCAGCCTTAACTATGGCTACACCTTC.

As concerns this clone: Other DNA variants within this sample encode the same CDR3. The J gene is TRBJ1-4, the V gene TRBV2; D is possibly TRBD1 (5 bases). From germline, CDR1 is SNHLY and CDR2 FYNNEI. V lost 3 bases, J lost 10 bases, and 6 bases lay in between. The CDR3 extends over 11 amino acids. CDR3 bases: TGTGCCAGCAGTGAGGGGGGAAAACTGTTTTTT. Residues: CASSEGGKLFF.

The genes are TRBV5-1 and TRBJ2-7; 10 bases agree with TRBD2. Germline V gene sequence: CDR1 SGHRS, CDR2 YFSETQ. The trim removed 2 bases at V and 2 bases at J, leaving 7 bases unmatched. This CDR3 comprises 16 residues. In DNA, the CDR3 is TGCGCCAGCAGCTTTAGGACTAGCGGACAGCCCTACGAGCAGTACTTC. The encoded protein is CASSFRTSGQPYEQYF.

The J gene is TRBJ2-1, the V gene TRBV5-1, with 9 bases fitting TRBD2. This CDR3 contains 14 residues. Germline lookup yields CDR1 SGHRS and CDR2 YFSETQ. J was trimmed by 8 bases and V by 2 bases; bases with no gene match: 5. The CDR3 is CASSLVAGADEQFF. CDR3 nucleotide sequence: TGCGCCAGCAGCTTAGTAGCGGGAGCGGATGAGCAGTTCTTC. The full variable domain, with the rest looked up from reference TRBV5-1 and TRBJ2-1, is KAGVTQTPRYLIKTRGQQVTLSCSPISGHRSVSWYQQTPGQGLQFLFEYFSETQRNKGNFPGRFSGRQFSNSRSEMNVSTLELGDSALYLCASSLVAGADEQFFGPGTRLTVL.

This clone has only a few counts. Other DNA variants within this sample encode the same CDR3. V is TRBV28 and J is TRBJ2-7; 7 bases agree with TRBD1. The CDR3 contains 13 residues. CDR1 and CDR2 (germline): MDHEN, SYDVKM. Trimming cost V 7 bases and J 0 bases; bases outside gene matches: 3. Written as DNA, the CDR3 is TGTGCCAGCACCAGGGACAGCTCCTACGAGCAGTACTTC. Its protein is CASTRDSSYEQYF.

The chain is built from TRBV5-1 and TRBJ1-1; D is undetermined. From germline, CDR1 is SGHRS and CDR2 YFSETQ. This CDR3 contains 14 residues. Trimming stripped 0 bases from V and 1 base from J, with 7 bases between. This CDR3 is CASSLEPRNTEAFF. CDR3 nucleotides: TGCGCCAGCAGCTTGGAACCGAGGAACACTGAAGCTTTCTTT.

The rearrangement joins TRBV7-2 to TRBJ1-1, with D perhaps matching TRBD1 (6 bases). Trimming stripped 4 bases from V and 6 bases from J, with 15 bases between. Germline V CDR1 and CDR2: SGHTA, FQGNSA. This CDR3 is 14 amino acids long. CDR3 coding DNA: TGTGCCAGCAGCTCCGGGTGGGCAGGGGCTGAAGCTTTCTTT. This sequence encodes CASSSGWAGAEAFF.

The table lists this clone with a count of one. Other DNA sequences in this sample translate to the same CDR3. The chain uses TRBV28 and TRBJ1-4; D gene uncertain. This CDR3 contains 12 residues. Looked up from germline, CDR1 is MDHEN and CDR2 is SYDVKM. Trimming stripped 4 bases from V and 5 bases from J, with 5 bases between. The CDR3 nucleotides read TGTGCCAGCAGTTCTGGGAATGAAAAACTGTTTTTT. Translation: CASSSGNEKLFF.

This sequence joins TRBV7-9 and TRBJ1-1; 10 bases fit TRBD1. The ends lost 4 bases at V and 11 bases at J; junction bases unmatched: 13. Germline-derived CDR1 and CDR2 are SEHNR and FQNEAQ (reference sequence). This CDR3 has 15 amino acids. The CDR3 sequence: CASSSEWDRGFGAFF. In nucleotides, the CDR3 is TGTGCCAGCAGCTCTGAATGGGACAGGGGATTTGGGGCTTTCTTT.

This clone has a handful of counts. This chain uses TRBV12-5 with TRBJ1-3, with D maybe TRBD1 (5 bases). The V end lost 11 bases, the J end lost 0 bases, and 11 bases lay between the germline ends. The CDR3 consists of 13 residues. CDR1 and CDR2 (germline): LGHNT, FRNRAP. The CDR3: CASRQSSGNTIYF. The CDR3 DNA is TGTGCTTCACGACAGAGCTCTGGAAACACCATATATTTT.

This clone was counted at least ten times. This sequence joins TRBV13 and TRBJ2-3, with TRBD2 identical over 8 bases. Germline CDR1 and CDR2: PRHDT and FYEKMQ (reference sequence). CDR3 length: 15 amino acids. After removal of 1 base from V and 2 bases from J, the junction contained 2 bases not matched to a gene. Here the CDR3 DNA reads TGTGCCAGCAGCTTAGTACTAGCGGACACAGATACGCAGTATTTT. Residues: CASSLVLADTDTQYF.

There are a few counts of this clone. CDR3 in amino acids: CASSEKAASSYNEQFF. DNA for the CDR3: TGTGCCAGCAGTGAAAAAGCTGCGAGCTCCTACAATGAGCAGTTCTTC. V usage is TRBV6-1 and J usage is TRBJ2-1; no definite D call. The CDR3 has 16 amino acids. Germline values: CDR1 MNHNS, CDR2 SASEGT. Deletions cut 2 bases from V and 0 bases from J, with 11 bases between.

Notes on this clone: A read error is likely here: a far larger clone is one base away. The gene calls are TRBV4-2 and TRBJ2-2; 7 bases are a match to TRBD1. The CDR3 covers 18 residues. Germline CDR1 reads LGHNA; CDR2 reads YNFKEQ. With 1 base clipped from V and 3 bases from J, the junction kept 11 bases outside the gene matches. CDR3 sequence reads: CASSQGSIRTGYTGELFF. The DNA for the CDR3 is TGTGCCAGCAGCCAAGGGAGTATTAGGACAGGATACACCGGGGAGCTGTTTTTT.

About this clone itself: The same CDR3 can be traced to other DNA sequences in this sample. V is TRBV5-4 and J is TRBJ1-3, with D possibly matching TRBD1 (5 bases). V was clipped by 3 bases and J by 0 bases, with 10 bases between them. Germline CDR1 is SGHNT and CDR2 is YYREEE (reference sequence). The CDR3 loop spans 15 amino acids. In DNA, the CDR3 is TGTGCCAGCAGCTCAGGCAGGGACTCTGGAAACACCATATATTTT. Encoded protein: CASSSGRDSGNTIYF.

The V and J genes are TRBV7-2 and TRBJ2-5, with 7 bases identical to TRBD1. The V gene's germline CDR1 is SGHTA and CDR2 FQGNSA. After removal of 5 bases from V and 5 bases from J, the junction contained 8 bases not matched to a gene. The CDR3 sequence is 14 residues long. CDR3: CASSPRGLGETQYF. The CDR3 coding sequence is TGTGCCAGCAGCCCCAGGGGGTTAGGGGAGACCCAGTACTTC.

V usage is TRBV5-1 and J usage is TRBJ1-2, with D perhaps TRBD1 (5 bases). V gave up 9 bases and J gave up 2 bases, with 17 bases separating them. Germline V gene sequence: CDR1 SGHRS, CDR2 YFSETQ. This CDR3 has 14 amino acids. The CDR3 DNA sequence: TGCGCCACGAGCGGGGGGTCACAAAACTATGGCTACACCTTC. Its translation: CATSGGSQNYGYTF.

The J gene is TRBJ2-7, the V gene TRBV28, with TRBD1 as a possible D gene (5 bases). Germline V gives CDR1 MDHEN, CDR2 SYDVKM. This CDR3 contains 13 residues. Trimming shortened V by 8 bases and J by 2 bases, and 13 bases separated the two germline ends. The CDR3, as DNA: TGTGCCAGCGTGCCCAGGGTCCCCTACGAGCAGTACTTC. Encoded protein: CASVPRVPYEQYF.

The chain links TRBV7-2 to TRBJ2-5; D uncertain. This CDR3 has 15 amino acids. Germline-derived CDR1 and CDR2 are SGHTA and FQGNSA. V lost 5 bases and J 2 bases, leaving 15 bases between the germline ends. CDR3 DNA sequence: TGTGCCAGCAGCCCTGACATCCGGTCACAAGAGACCCAGTACTTC. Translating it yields CASSPDIRSQETQYF. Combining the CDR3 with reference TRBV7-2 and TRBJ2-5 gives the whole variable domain GAGVSQSPSNKVTEKGKDVELRCDPISGHTALYWYRQSLGQGLEFLIYFQGNSAPDKSGLPSDRFSAERTGGSVSTLTIQRTQQEDSAVYLCASSPDIRSQETQYFGPGTRLLVL.

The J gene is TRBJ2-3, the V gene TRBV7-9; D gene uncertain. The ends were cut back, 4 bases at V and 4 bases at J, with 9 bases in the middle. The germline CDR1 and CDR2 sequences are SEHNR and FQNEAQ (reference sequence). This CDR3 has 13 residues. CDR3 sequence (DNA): TGTGCCAGCAGCTCCATGGTCGCAGATACGCAGTATTTT. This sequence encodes CASSSMVADTQYF.

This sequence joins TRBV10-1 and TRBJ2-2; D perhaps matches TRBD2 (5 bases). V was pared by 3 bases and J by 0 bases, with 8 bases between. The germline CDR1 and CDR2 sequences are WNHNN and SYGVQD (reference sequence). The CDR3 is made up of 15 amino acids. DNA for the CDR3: TGCGCCAGCAGTGAAGGGAGAACGAACACCGGGGAGCTGTTTTTT. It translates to CASSEGRTNTGELFF.

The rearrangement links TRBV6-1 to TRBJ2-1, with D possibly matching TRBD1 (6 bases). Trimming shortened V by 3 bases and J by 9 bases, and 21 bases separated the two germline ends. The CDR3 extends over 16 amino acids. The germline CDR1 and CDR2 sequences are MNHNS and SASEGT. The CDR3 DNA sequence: TGTGCCAGCAGTGACCTACAGGGTTTGGGGGCGGGTGAGCAGTTCTTC. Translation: CASSDLQGLGAGEQFF.

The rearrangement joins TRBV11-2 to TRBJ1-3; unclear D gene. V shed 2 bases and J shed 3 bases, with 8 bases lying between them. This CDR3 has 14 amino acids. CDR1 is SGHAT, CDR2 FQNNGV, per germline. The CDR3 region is CASSLRGGGNTIYF. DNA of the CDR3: TGTGCCAGCAGCTTACGGGGTGGTGGAAACACCATATATTTT.